The rows below give T cell receptor beta chains drawn from one sample of a study of shared T cell receptors in the human thymus. The repertoire was sequenced with immunoSEQ multiplex PCR; TCRdb's copy has only in-frame clones and lacks some. The sample consists of about 400,000 clones, just under 95% of them appearing once. The specimen sequenced was thymocytes. The receptors were gathered from a human donor. Each CDR3 is given with its conserved first and last residue. The D gene is left open where the match is weak. Some rows mark clone size as missing; the rest say once, few, many or name a class of expanded clone.

length	V	J	D	size	CDR3	DNA
16	TRBV27	TRBJ2-7	TRBD2	NA	CASNPWKREGLYEQYF	TGTGCCAGCAACCCATGGAAGCGGGAGGGCCTCTACGAGCAGTACTTC
13	TRBV7-2	TRBJ2-5	NA	NA	CASSLNRAETQYF	TGTGCCAGCAGCTTAAACAGGGCAGAGACCCAGTACTTC
15	TRBV9	TRBJ2-3	TRBD1	NA	CASSARQGAVDTQYF	TGTGCCAGCAGCGCACGACAGGGGGCGGTAGATACGCAGTATTTT
16	TRBV27	TRBJ2-7	TRBD1	NA	CASSRARQGVSYEQYF	TGTGCCAGCAGTCGCGCCAGACAGGGGGTCTCCTACGAGCAGTACTTC
12	TRBV7-9	TRBJ1-2	NA	NA	CASSLATVGYTF	TGTGCCAGCAGCTTAGCGACGGTCGGCTACACCTTC
13	TRBV5-8	TRBJ2-7	NA	once	CASSLRTSIEQYF	TGTGCCAGCAGCCTACGGACCTCGATCGAGCAGTACTTC
17	TRBV10-3	TRBJ2-2	NA	NA	CAISESPGHSNTGELFF	TGTGCCATCAGTGAGTCGCCTGGGCACTCGAACACCGGGGAGCTGTTTTTT
11	TRBV30	TRBJ1-1	NA	NA	CAWSTDSKAFF	TGTGCCTGGAGTACGGACAGTAAAGCTTTCTTT
14	TRBV7-6	TRBJ2-7	TRBD1	NA	CASSHYRGRNEQYF	TGTGCCAGCAGCCATTACAGGGGGCGCAACGAGCAGTACTTC
15	TRBV29-1	TRBJ1-5	TRBD1	NA	CSVVWGQDSNQPQHF	TGCAGCGTTGTGTGGGGACAGGATAGCAATCAGCCCCAGCATTTT
14	TRBV10-3	TRBJ2-7	TRBD1	NA	CATAMGQGGQEQYF	TGTGCCACCGCAATGGGACAGGGGGGTCAAGAGCAGTACTTC
15	TRBV15	TRBJ2-7	TRBD1	NA	CATSRRTGGSYEQYF	TGTGCCACCAGCAGAAGGACAGGGGGGTCCTACGAGCAGTACTTC
15	TRBV7-8	TRBJ2-7	TRBD2	NA	CASSLTTSGRYEQYF	TGTGCCAGCAGCTTAACGACTAGCGGGAGATACGAGCAGTACTTC
13	TRBV10-3	TRBJ1-2	NA	NA	CATSHTGSYGYTF	TGTGCCACCTCTCATACGGGAAGCTATGGCTACACCTTC
15	TRBV7-4	TRBJ2-7	NA	NA	CASSLSGSLSYEQYF	TGTGCCAGCAGCTTATCGGGAAGTCTCTCCTACGAGCAGTACTTC
17	TRBV28	TRBJ2-1	TRBD2	NA	CASSLFSSGGFYNEQFF	TGTGCCAGCAGTTTATTTTCCAGCGGGGGCTTTTACAATGAGCAGTTCTTC
19	TRBV11-2	TRBJ2-1	TRBD2	NA	CASSLGGKGAGDQDNEQFF	TGTGCCAGCAGCTTAGGGGGGAAGGGAGCGGGAGATCAGGACAATGAGCAGTTCTTC
16	TRBV11-2	TRBJ2-6	NA	NA	CASSSWRGSGANVLTF	TGTGCCAGCAGCTCATGGCGAGGCTCTGGGGCCAACGTCCTGACTTTC
13	TRBV27	TRBJ2-1	NA	NA	CASRPTEANEQFF	TGTGCCAGCAGACCGACAGAGGCAAATGAGCAGTTCTTC
15	TRBV6-5	TRBJ2-7	NA	NA	CASSYAGHGPYEQYF	TGTGCCAGCAGTTACGCTGGACACGGACCATACGAGCAGTACTTC
18	TRBV12-5	TRBJ1-1	TRBD1	NA	CASGLTSTGEEVNTEAFF	TGTGCTAGTGGTTTGACCTCAACAGGGGAGGAAGTGAACACTGAAGCTTTCTTT
19	TRBV13	TRBJ2-7	TRBD2	once	CASSGHGLAGGPQPYEQYF	TGTGCCAGCAGCGGACATGGACTAGCGGGAGGGCCCCAACCCTACGAGCAGTACTTC
15	TRBV29-1	TRBJ2-7	TRBD1	NA	CSVEDRDRSSYEQYF	TGCAGCGTTGAGGACCGGGACAGAAGCTCCTACGAGCAGTACTTC
16	TRBV15	TRBJ2-1	TRBD2	NA	CATSSNSTSRDNEQFF	TGTGCCACCAGCAGTAACTCGACTAGCAGAGACAATGAGCAGTTCTTC
14	TRBV7-2	TRBJ2-3	NA	NA	CASSLRLLDLRLYF	TGTGCCAGCAGCTTAAGGTTGTTGGATCTCCGACTGTATTTT
20	TRBV2	TRBJ1-3	NA	NA	CASSEPPTELPLIFGNTIYF	TGTGCCAGCAGTGAACCCCCGACAGAGCTTCCCCTTATCTTTGGAAACACCATATATTTT
14	TRBV29-1	TRBJ2-7	TRBD1	NA	CSSDRSRGAYEQYF	TGCAGCTCGGACAGGTCCCGGGGAGCCTACGAGCAGTACTTC
16	TRBV28	TRBJ2-7	TRBD2	once	CASRSSGPPHFYEQYF	TGTGCCAGCAGATCTAGCGGGCCCCCTCATTTCTACGAGCAGTACTTC
16	TRBV9	TRBJ2-1	TRBD1	NA	CASSALQGFPYNEQFF	TGTGCCAGCAGCGCTTTACAGGGGTTCCCCTACAATGAGCAGTTCTTC
13	TRBV7-2	TRBJ2-7	NA	NA	CASSSSKTYEQYF	TGTGCCAGCAGCTCAAGCAAAACCTACGAGCAGTACTTC
15	TRBV7-2	TRBJ2-7	TRBD1	few	CASSRVKTGAYEQYF	TGTGCCAGCAGCCGAGTGAAGACAGGGGCCTACGAGCAGTACTTC
19	TRBV11-2	TRBJ2-1	TRBD2	NA	CASSITGAGTSGRYNEQFF	TGTGCCAGCAGCATAACAGGGGCAGGGACTAGCGGGCGTTACAATGAGCAGTTCTTC
16	TRBV7-8	TRBJ2-2	NA	NA	CASSLRRGISTGELFF	TGTGCCAGCAGCTTAAGAAGGGGAATAAGCACCGGGGAGCTGTTTTTT